One sample yielded the 25 T cell receptor beta chains listed below, sequenced in a study of T cells in Graves' hyperthyroidism and ophthalmopathy. Amplified TCR beta CDR3 regions derived from RNA transcripts. Researchers ran a first-round RT-PCR on the TCR CDR3 using the HTBI primer set. TCRdb re-derived calls from the multiplex PCR reads in MiXCR, one entry per CDR3 protein. The sample holds about 530,000 distinct CDR3 sequences; about 15% are singletons and the top ten take approximately 18%. The specimen sequenced was blood. The receptors stem from a woman aged 18-29 years with Graves' ophthalmopathy.

This clonotype turned up a few times. The V gene is TRBV6-1, the J gene TRBJ2-7, with TRBD1 matching 9 bases. Germline loops: CDR1 MNHNS, CDR2 SASEGT. J was trimmed by 4 bases and V by 0 bases; bases with no gene match: 1. The CDR3 totals 14 residues. The CDR3 coding sequence is TGTGCCAGCAGTGAAGCTGGACAGGGGTACGAGCAGTACTTC. Translating it yields CASSEAGQGYEQYF.

At least ten counts were recorded for this clonotype. V and J are TRBV6-1 and TRBJ2-2; D gene uncertain. Germline values: CDR1 MNHNS, CDR2 SASEGT. Trimming removed 6 bases from V and 6 bases from J, with 20 bases in between. The CDR3 has 16 amino acids. CDR3 coding DNA: TGTGCCAGCAGCCTCTTTGGGCAAACCACCTCCGGGGAGCTGTTTTTT. Its protein is CASSLFGQTTSGELFF.

This clonotype was found many times. The chain is built from TRBV6-1 and TRBJ2-5, with 10 bases aligning to TRBD1. This CDR3 has 14 amino acids. Germline V gene lookup returns CDR1 MNHNS and CDR2 SASEGT. J lost 6 bases, V lost 10 bases, and 11 bases had no gene match. The CDR3 bases are TGTGCCACAACGACCGGGACAGGGGTAAAGACCCAGTACTTC. Translated, it gives CATTTGTGVKTQYF.

In its sample, this clonotype was seen many times. The rearrangement uses TRBV7-9 and TRBJ1-1, with D hard to call. V lost 7 bases to trimming and J lost 11 bases, with 14 bases between them. Germline V gene data show CDR1 as SEHNR and CDR2 as FQNEAQ (reference sequence). This CDR3 spans 11 amino acids. For the CDR3, the DNA is TGTGCCAGCACCTCGGGTCGTGAGGCTTTCTTT. Translation: CASTSGREAFF.

V gene TRBV24-1 combines with J gene TRBJ1-2; 7 bases line up with TRBD1. The CDR3 totals 14 residues. V shed 5 bases and J 7 bases; nucleotides not matched to a gene: 9. CDR1 KGHDR and CDR2 SFDVKD come from the germline V gene. The CDR3 is CATSAIGTEGGYTF. The CDR3 DNA sequence: TGTGCCACCAGTGCTATAGGGACAGAGGGTGGCTACACCTTC.

This clonotype showed up many times. The chain is built from TRBV3-1 and TRBJ1-4; D gene uncertain. The CDR3 is 14 residues long. Germline-derived CDR1 and CDR2 are LGHDT and YNNKEL (reference sequence). Trimming pared 4 bases from V and 4 bases from J, leaving 10 bases between. CDR3: CASSPRRYNEKLFF. The CDR3 DNA reads TGTGCCAGCAGCCCCCGCCGCTATAATGAAAAACTGTTTTTT. The full variable domain, rest sourced from reference TRBV3-1 and TRBJ1-4, is DTAVSQTPKYLVTQMGNDKSIKCEQNLGHDTMYWYKQDSKKFLKIMFSYNNKELIINETVPNRFSPKSPDKAHLNLHINSLELGDSAVYFCASSPRRYNEKLFFGSGTQLSVL.

This clonotype has at least ten counts. The CDR3 DNA reads TGTGCCAGCAGCCAAACCAGAGTCCCCTACAATGAGCAGTTCTTC. Encoded protein: CASSQTRVPYNEQFF. The V gene is TRBV3-1, the J gene TRBJ2-1; D unclear. V shed 2 bases and J shed 2 bases, with 10 bases lying between them. This CDR3 has 15 amino acids. Germline V gives CDR1 LGHDT, CDR2 YNNKEL (reference sequence).

This sequence joins TRBV28 and TRBJ1-1; the D gene is possibly TRBD1 (5 bases). The CDR3 runs 14 residues. V lost 5 bases to trimming and J lost 5 bases, with 15 bases between them. Germline-derived CDR1 and CDR2 are MDHEN and SYDVKM. CDR3 in amino acids: CASSISPGLTEAFF. The CDR3 DNA is TGTGCCAGCAGTATCAGCCCAGGGTTGACTGAAGCTTTCTTT.

V is TRBV19 and J is TRBJ1-5; maybe TRBD1 (6 bases). CDR3 length: 15 residues. The germline gives CDR1 LNHDA, CDR2 SQIVND (reference sequence). Trimming took off 7 bases at V and 4 bases at J, with 17 bases between the two ends. The CDR3 DNA reads as TGTGCCAGTACCACAACAGGGATTTCGAATCAGCCCCAGCATTTT. This codes for CASTTTGISNQPQHF.

On this clonotype: This may come from a read error, since a much larger clone is one base off. The gene calls are TRBV7-3 and TRBJ2-1, with TRBD2 matching 13 bases. The germline gives CDR1 SGHTA, CDR2 FQGTGA. This CDR3 is 18 amino acids long. V dropped 6 bases and J dropped 5; count of bases not matched to a gene: 13. CDR3 coding DNA: TGTGCCAGCAGTTTAGCGATTACTAGCGGGGGGGCCGACAATGAGCAGTTCTTC. It is translated as CASSLAITSGGADNEQFF.

This clonotype has ten or more counts. The chain is built from TRBV7-2 and TRBJ2-5; 8 nucleotides line up with TRBD2. This CDR3 has 16 amino acids. Per germline, CDR1 SGHTA and CDR2 FQGNSA. The J segment lost 4 bases and the V segment lost 1 base, leaving 8 bases of the junction unmatched. The CDR3 nucleotides read TGTGCCAGCAGCTTAGGCCTAGCGGGCCAGAGAGAGACCCAGTACTTC. This gives the protein CASSLGLAGQRETQYF.

This clonotype showed up just a few times. This chain connects TRBV30 to TRBJ2-7; no reliable D call. CDR1 is GTSNPN, CDR2 SVGIG, per germline (reference sequence). This CDR3 is 11 amino acids long. Trimming removed 2 bases from V and 2 bases from J, with 4 bases in between. CDR3: CAWSPAYEQYF. DNA for the CDR3: TGTGCCTGGAGTCCCGCCTACGAGCAGTACTTC.

This clonotype was seen at least ten times. This chain joins TRBV28 and TRBJ2-1; TRBD2 aligns across 7 bases. CDR1 is MDHEN and CDR2 is SYDVKM in the germline V gene. V dropped 3 bases and J dropped 8; count of bases not matched to a gene: 4. This CDR3 comprises 13 residues. The DNA for the CDR3 is TGTGCCAGCAGTTTGATTGCGGGGGATGAGCAGTTCTTC. As protein: CASSLIAGDEQFF.

The chain combines TRBV4-3 with TRBJ2-1; TRBD1 might be the D (6 bases). The CDR3 is 14 amino acids. Trimming pared 5 bases from V and 5 bases from J, leaving 13 bases between. Germline V gene data show CDR1 as LGHNA and CDR2 as YSLEER. CDR3 nucleotides: TGCGCCAGCAGCGGGGGCGCGGTGCACAATGAGCAGTTCTTC. This codes for CASSGGAVHNEQFF.

This clonotype has more than one count but fewer than ten. The chain couples TRBV5-8 to TRBJ1-1; the match to TRBD1 covers 9 bases. The germline V gene has CDR1 SGHTS and CDR2 YDEGEE. CDR3 length equals 16 residues. V lost 1 base and J lost 3; bases outside the gene matches: 7. CDR3 in amino acids: CASSLTGGASDTEAFF. The CDR3 coding sequence is TGTGCCAGCAGCTTGACAGGGGGCGCTTCGGACACTGAAGCTTTCTTT.

The chain is built from TRBV2 and TRBJ2-7; possibly TRBD2 for D (6 bases). V shed 6 bases and J shed 0 bases, with 18 bases lying between them. This CDR3 comprises 16 residues. Per germline, CDR1 SNHLY and CDR2 FYNNEI. The CDR3 sequence: CASSVRWDLLSYEQYF. CDR3 coding DNA: TGTGCCAGCAGCGTTAGATGGGACTTACTCTCCTACGAGCAGTACTTC. The full variable domain, its missing parts supplied by reference TRBV2 and TRBJ2-7, is EPEVTQTPSHQVTQMGQEVILRCVPISNHLYFYWYRQILGQKVEFLVSFYNNEISEKSEIFDDQFSVERPDGSNFTLKIRSTKLEDSAMYFCASSVRWDLLSYEQYFGPGTRLTVT.

The gene calls are TRBV10-1 and TRBJ2-1, with 8 bases that match TRBD1. Germline CDR1 is WNHNN and CDR2 is SYGVQD (reference sequence). The CDR3 is 12 amino acids. V trimming: 3 bases; J trimming: 14 bases; junction bases outside the gene matches: 6. In nucleotides, the CDR3 is TGCGCCAGCAGTGACCCGACAGGGGACGAGTTCTTC. This encodes CASSDPTGDEFF.

This clonotype was seen many times. The rearrangement links TRBV7-9 to TRBJ2-1, with 11 positions matching TRBD1. The CDR3 is 15 residues long. The germline V gene encodes CDR1 SEHNR and CDR2 FQNEAQ (reference sequence). J lost 7 bases, V lost 6 bases, and 8 bases had no gene match. CDR3 residues: CASSSRDRGWNEQFF. Here the CDR3 DNA reads TGTGCCAGCAGTTCCCGGGACAGGGGGTGGAATGAGCAGTTCTTC.

This clonotype has only a few counts. The chain combines TRBV9 with TRBJ2-1, with 8 nucleotides matching TRBD2. With V trimmed by 3 bases and J by 7 bases, 6 bases remained unmatched. The germline V gene has CDR1 SGDLS and CDR2 YYNGEE. This CDR3 region has 14 residues. CDR3 residues: CASSAPGGRNEQFF. The CDR3 DNA reads as TGTGCCAGCAGCGCTCCTGGCGGGAGGAATGAGCAGTTCTTC.

The chain couples TRBV4-1 to TRBJ1-5; no clear D. V was clipped by 0 bases and J by 6 bases, with 15 bases between them. The CDR3 spans 16 residues. The germline V gene encodes CDR1 MGHRA and CDR2 YSYEKL. The CDR3 loop is CASSQDWPPGGQPQHF. CDR3 sequence (DNA): TGCGCCAGCAGCCAAGATTGGCCTCCCGGCGGTCAGCCCCAGCATTTT.

The V call is TRBV4-1, the J call TRBJ1-5, with a tentative D call TRBD1 (5 bases). CDR1 and CDR2 from the germline V gene are MGHRA and YSYEKL. The CDR3 length is 16 residues. Trimming pared 2 bases from V and 7 bases from J, leaving 18 bases between. In DNA, the CDR3 is TGCGCCAGCAGCCAATATGGGGGAGGGGATGGCCAGCCCCAGCATTTT. Its translation: CASSQYGGGDGQPQHF.

The rearrangement uses TRBV9 and TRBJ2-7; D remains unclear. CDR1 and CDR2 (germline): SGDLS, YYNGEE. The CDR3 length is 13 residues. V was cut by 0 bases and J by 2 bases, with 6 bases left in between. DNA for the CDR3: TGTGCCAGCAGCGTAGATTTAACCTACGAGCAGTACTTC. It yields the protein CASSVDLTYEQYF.

The table lists this clonotype with many counts. V usage is TRBV12-3 or TRBV12-4 and J usage is TRBJ1-5, with D maybe TRBD1 (5 bases). The CDR3 consists of 15 residues. Trimming removed 5 bases from V and 5 bases from J, with 16 bases in between. The CDR3 protein is CASSPRQNRDQPQHF. The CDR3 DNA reads TGTGCCAGCAGTCCCCGACAGAATAGGGATCAGCCCCAGCATTTT.

This clonotype was seen many times. This chain links TRBV24-1 with TRBJ2-7; 7 bases align to TRBD1. The CDR3 has 14 residues. Per germline, CDR1 KGHDR and CDR2 SFDVKD. V lost 4 bases, J lost 6 bases, and 8 bases stayed unmatched. DNA for the CDR3: TGTGCCACCAGTGACCCGGACAGGATGAGCGAGCAGTACTTC. Translating gives CATSDPDRMSEQYF.

Ten or more counts support this clonotype. The CDR3 bases are TGCAGTGCTAGTAGCGGGAGGGCCTCCTACGAGCAGTACTTC. Protein: CSASSGRASYEQYF. This rearrangement joins TRBV20-1 to TRBJ2-7, with 11 bases identical to TRBD2. Germline CDR1 reads DFQATT; CDR2 reads SNEGSKA (reference sequence). V lost 3 bases, J lost 0 bases, and 1 base stayed unmatched. The CDR3 has 14 amino acids.